This entry describes one T cell receptor (beta chain). The target antigen is unknown. The germline CDR1 and CDR2 sequences are LNHDA and SQIVND (reference sequence). Trimming shortened V by 10 bases and J by 4 bases, and 21 bases separated the two germline ends. CDR3 length: 15 residues. This record comes from a study of radiotherapy plus CTLA-4 blockade in lung cancer. Overall study: 15% to 20% of patients responded objectively, and around 32% achieved disease control.

Profiled with immunoSEQ multiplex PCR; TCRdb holds only in-frame clones, not every one. Of tens of thousands of clones listed, approximately 79% are singletons. Findings and limits, study-wide: Some TCR clones had been derived from tumors. These clones expanded in peripheral blood after radiotherapy plus ipilimumab.

Ipilimumab-mediated CTLA-4 blockade plus focal radiation was given to patients having chemo-refractory metastatic non-small-cell lung cancer. The source material was peripheral blood, sampled from a patient treated with radiotherapy plus ipilimumab. The origin of this receptor is a human donor with non-small cell lung cancer that progressed on radiotherapy plus ipilimumab. V usage is TRBV19 and J usage is TRBJ2-3, with D perhaps TRBD1 (6 bases). The CDR3 loop reads CATHPGAGAPDTQYF. The CDR3 region has the DNA TGTGCCACCCACCCAGGGGCAGGGGCCCCAGATACGCAGTATTTT.